Shown below are 19 T cell receptor beta chains from a single sample sequenced in a study of radiotherapy plus CTLA-4 blockade in lung cancer listed by TCRdb under 2018. Receptor libraries were prepared by the immunoSEQ multiplex PCR assay. As stored in TCRdb, this immuneACCESS dataset retains in-frame rearrangements with V and J assigned. A fraction of the clones does not appear; measured against another copy, unresolved V genes explain less than half of the discrepancy, and the remainder lacks a known reason. This sample holds around 72,000 clones; 78% were observed only once. The leading ten clones occupy less than 7.5% of the sample. The specimen was peripheral blood, collected from a patient treated with radiotherapy plus ipilimumab. The receptors were gathered from a human donor with non-small cell lung cancer who had a complete response to radiotherapy plus ipilimumab.

The count of this clone is one. The chain couples TRBV11-3 to TRBJ1-3; 7 bases are a match to TRBD1. The CDR3 has 15 residues. Per germline, CDR1 SGHNT and CDR2 YENEEA. J lost 2 bases, V lost 0 bases, and 1 base had no gene match. In nucleotides, the CDR3 is TGTGCCAGCAGCTTAGACGGGACAGCTGGAAACACCATATATTTT. Protein product: CASSLDGTAGNTIYF.

The rearrangement links TRBV9 to TRBJ1-6; D not resolved. Germline V lookup: CDR1 SGDLS, CDR2 YYNGEE. The CDR3 length is 13 residues. V shed 0 bases and J shed 8 bases, with 6 bases lying between them. The CDR3 bases are TGTGCCAGCAGCGTAGTTCCGGATTCACCCCTCCACTTT. It yields the protein CASSVVPDSPLHF. Looking up the rest from reference TRBV9 and TRBJ1-6 gives the full variable domain: DSGVTQTPKHLITATGQRVTLRCSPRSGDLSVYWYQQSLDQGLQFLIQYYNGEERAKGNILERFSAQQFPDLHSELNLSSLELGDSALYFCASSVVPDSPLHFGNGTRLTVT.

The chain employs TRBV7-6 and TRBJ2-7; 9 nucleotides agree with TRBD2. The CDR3 consists of 14 residues. The V gene end was trimmed by 2 bases and the J gene end by 4 bases; junction bases not matched to a gene: 3. Germline V gene lookup returns CDR1 SGHVS and CDR2 FNYEAQ. DNA of the CDR3: TGTGCCAGCAGCTTAAGCGGGGGGAATTACGAGCAGTACTTC. Its translation is CASSLSGGNYEQYF.

This chain connects TRBV7-9 to TRBJ1-1, with D possibly being TRBD1 (5 bases). The CDR3 has 15 residues. The ends were cut back, 1 base at V and 7 bases at J, with 16 bases in the middle. Germline V gene data show CDR1 as SEHNR and CDR2 as FQNEAQ (reference sequence). The CDR3 loop is CASSLGSGNTGEAFF. CDR3 nucleotide sequence: TGTGCCAGCAGCTTAGGCAGCGGAAACACAGGTGAAGCTTTCTTT.

The rearrangement uses TRBV19 and TRBJ1-1; D is ambiguous. Germline V gene lookup returns CDR1 LNHDA and CDR2 SQIVND (reference sequence). This CDR3 contains 14 residues. The V end was cut by 7 bases, the J end by 1 base, with 13 bases between. CDR3 bases: TGTGCCAGTACCAAGGCCGGGGAGAACACTGAAGCTTTCTTT. Protein product: CASTKAGENTEAFF. Together with reference TRBV19 and TRBJ1-1, the CDR3 gives the full variable domain: DGGITQSPKYLFRKEGQNVTLSCEQNLNHDAMYWYRQDPGQGLRLIYYSQIVNDFQKGDIAEGYSVSREKKESFPLTVTSAQKNPTAFYLCASTKAGENTEAFFGQGTRLTVV.

This sequence joins TRBV18 and TRBJ1-5, with D unclear. The CDR3 is made up of 12 amino acids. Germline V lookup: CDR1 KGHSH, CDR2 LQKENI. V gave up 3 bases and J gave up 4 bases, with 4 bases separating them. This chain's CDR3 is CASSPGNQPQHF. CDR3 DNA: TGTGCCAGCTCACCGGGGAATCAGCCCCAGCATTTT.

V gene TRBV18 combines with J gene TRBJ1-1; 8 nucleotides match TRBD1. The CDR3 has 14 amino acids. Germline V gives CDR1 KGHSH, CDR2 LQKENI. Losses at the gene ends were 2 bases for V and 1 base for J; bases not matched to a gene: 0. Here the CDR3 DNA reads TGTGCCAGCTCACCAGACAGGGGGAACACTGAAGCTTTCTTT. Translated: CASSPDRGNTEAFF.

The chain joins TRBV4-3 to TRBJ2-1, with a weak D call TRBD2 (5 bases). The CDR3 has 14 residues. Trimming shortened V by 1 base and J by 9 bases, and 13 bases separated the two germline ends. Germline V gene sequence: CDR1 LGHNA, CDR2 YSLEER. This chain's CDR3 is CASSQVERRREQFF. CDR3 nucleotide sequence: TGCGCCAGCAGCCAAGTGGAGCGGCGGCGTGAGCAGTTCTTC.

The J gene is TRBJ2-3, the V gene TRBV6-5, with D unresolved. V was cut by 4 bases and J by 1 base, with 9 bases left in between. This CDR3 contains 14 residues. CDR1 is MNHEY and CDR2 is SVGAGI in the germline V gene. This CDR3 is CASSLGRGTDTQYF. DNA for the CDR3: TGTGCCAGCAGTTTAGGACGGGGCACAGATACGCAGTATTTT.

The chain uses TRBV19 and TRBJ1-2, with 8 bases matching TRBD1. This CDR3 region has 15 residues. V was clipped by 1 base and J by 6 bases; unmatched bases: 7. Germline CDR1 LNHDA, CDR2 SQIVND (reference sequence). The CDR3 coding sequence is TGTGCCAGTAGTATAGGATTCGGACAGGGAGATGGCTACACCTTC. Protein: CASSIGFGQGDGYTF.

The rearrangement uses TRBV5-8 and TRBJ2-3; TRBD1 matches at 7 bases. V lost 4 bases, J lost 2 bases, and 7 bases stayed unmatched. The length of the CDR3 is 15 residues. CDR1 is SGHTS, CDR2 YDEGEE, per germline. The chain's CDR3 is CASSPSTGFTDTQYF. The CDR3 bases are TGTGCCAGCAGCCCCTCGACAGGGTTCACAGATACGCAGTATTTT. Filled out from reference TRBV5-8 and TRBJ2-3, the complete variable domain reads EAGVTQSPTHLIKTRGQQATLRCSPISGHTSVYWYQQALGLGLQFLLWYDEGEERNRGNFPPRFSGRQFPNYSSELNVNALELEDSALYLCASSPSTGFTDTQYFGPGTRLTVL.

The chain is built from TRBV5-1 and TRBJ2-5; TRBD2 might be the D (5 bases). The ends were cut back, 0 bases at V and 5 bases at J, with 14 bases in the middle. Germline loops: CDR1 SGHRS, CDR2 YFSETQ. CDR3 size: 15 residues. CDR3 DNA sequence: TGCGCCAGCAGCTTGGGCAGCGGCGTCTTGGAGACCCAGTACTTC. Protein sequence: CASSLGSGVLETQYF.

This clone was recorded a few times. The chain links TRBV6-4 to TRBJ1-2; tentatively, D is TRBD1 (5 bases). Germline CDR1 MRHNA, CDR2 SNTAGT. V lost 4 bases and J 4 bases, leaving 16 bases between the germline ends. This CDR3 has 15 amino acids. In DNA, the CDR3 is TGTGCCAGCAGTGCCCGCGGGACGGGAATCTATGGCTACACCTTC. Encoded protein: CASSARGTGIYGYTF.

CDR3 residues: CASSLEGQTTLTDTEAFF. CDR3 nucleotide sequence: TGTGCCAGCAGCTTAGAGGGACAGACCACACTAACGGACACTGAAGCTTTCTTT. V and J are TRBV11-2 and TRBJ1-1; 7 bases are a match to TRBD1. With 0 bases clipped from V and 3 bases from J, the junction kept 13 bases outside the gene matches. The CDR3 has 18 amino acids. The germline V gene encodes CDR1 SGHAT and CDR2 FQNNGV.

CDR3: CASSLQGQVSGEQYF. The CDR3 DNA sequence: TGTGCCAGCAGCTTACAGGGGCAGGTATCCGGCGAGCAGTACTTC. This chain connects TRBV7-9 to TRBJ2-7, with a possible D match to TRBD1 (6 bases). The CDR3 extends over 15 amino acids. The V end lost 2 bases, the J end lost 6 bases, and 17 bases lay between the germline ends. Per germline, CDR1 SEHNR and CDR2 FQNEAQ (reference sequence).

The V and J genes are TRBV6-5 and TRBJ1-3; D may be TRBD1 (5 bases). The V and J ends lost 6 bases and 0 bases respectively, with 9 bases between them. The CDR3 extends over 14 amino acids. Germline CDR1 reads MNHEY; CDR2 reads SVGAGI. The CDR3 region has the DNA TGTGCCAGCAGACAGGCCTTCTCTGGAAACACCATATATTTT. It translates to CASRQAFSGNTIYF.

The chain joins TRBV6-5 to TRBJ2-3, with D possibly being TRBD1 or TRBD2 (6 bases each). CDR1 is MNHEY, CDR2 SVGAGI, per germline. V lost 6 bases and J 1 base, leaving 11 bases between the germline ends. This CDR3 contains 14 residues. The CDR3 spells CASSWGARTDTQYF. The CDR3 DNA follows: TGTGCCAGCAGCTGGGGGGCGCGCACAGATACGCAGTATTTT.

The chain joins TRBV9 to TRBJ2-2; D is uncertain. This CDR3 region has 13 residues. V lost 4 bases and J 3 bases, leaving 7 bases between the germline ends. Germline V gene data show CDR1 as SGDLS and CDR2 as YYNGEE. The DNA for the CDR3 is TGTGCCAGCAGCCCCGCAGACACCGGGGAGCTGTTTTTT. The encoded protein is CASSPADTGELFF.

This chain connects TRBV2 to TRBJ2-5; 14 nucleotides agree with TRBD2. Germline V lookup: CDR1 SNHLY, CDR2 FYNNEI. After removal of 10 bases from V and 5 bases from J, the junction contained 9 bases not matched to a gene. The CDR3 loop spans 15 amino acids. The CDR3 loop reads CATGTSGGRGETQYF. The CDR3 DNA reads TGTGCCACCGGGACTAGCGGGGGCCGTGGGGAGACCCAGTACTTC.